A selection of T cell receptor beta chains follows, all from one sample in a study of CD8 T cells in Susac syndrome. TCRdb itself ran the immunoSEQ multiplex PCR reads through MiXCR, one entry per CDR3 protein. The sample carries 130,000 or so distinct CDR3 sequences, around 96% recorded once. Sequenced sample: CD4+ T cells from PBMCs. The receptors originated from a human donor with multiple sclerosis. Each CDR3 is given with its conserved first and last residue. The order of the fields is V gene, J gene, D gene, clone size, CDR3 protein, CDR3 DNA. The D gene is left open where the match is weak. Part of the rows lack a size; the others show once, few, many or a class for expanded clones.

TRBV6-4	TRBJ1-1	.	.	CASSRDPRTTEAFF	TGTGCCAGCAGTCGGGATCCACGTACCACTGAAGCTTTCTTT
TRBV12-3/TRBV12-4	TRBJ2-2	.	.	CASSLRVTGELFF	TGTGCCAGCAGTTTGAGGGTCACCGGGGAGCTGTTTTTT
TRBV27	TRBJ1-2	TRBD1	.	CASSGQNRGTYGYTF	TGTGCCAGCAGTGGCCAGAACAGGGGGACCTATGGCTACACCTTC
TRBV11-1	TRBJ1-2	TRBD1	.	CASSHAGTGLSYTF	TGTGCCAGCAGCCACGCAGGGACAGGCCTGAGCTACACCTTC
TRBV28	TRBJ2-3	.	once	CASSPPTGRASTDTQYF	TGTGCCAGCAGCCCCCCCACAGGGAGGGCTAGCACAGATACGCAGTATTTT
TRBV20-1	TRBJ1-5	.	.	CSAGPPGNQPQHF	TGCAGTGCTGGGCCCCCAGGGAACCAGCCCCAGCATTTT
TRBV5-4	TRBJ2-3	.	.	CASSLVPSTDTQYF	TGTGCCAGCAGCTTGGTGCCTAGCACAGATACGCAGTATTTT
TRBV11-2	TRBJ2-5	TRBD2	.	CASSSAGLAGGQGAQETQYF	TGTGCCAGCAGCTCGGCGGGACTAGCGGGGGGGCAAGGGGCCCAAGAGACCCAGTACTTC
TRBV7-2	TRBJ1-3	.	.	CASSLLATGNTIYF	TGTGCCAGCAGCCTCCTCGCGACTGGAAACACCATATATTTT
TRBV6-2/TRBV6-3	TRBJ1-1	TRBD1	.	CASSTGQGVAEAFF	TGTGCCAGCAGCACGGGACAGGGGGTCGCTGAAGCTTTCTTT
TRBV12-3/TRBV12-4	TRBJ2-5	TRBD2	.	CASRNSGGGETQYF	TGTGCCAGTAGAAACTCCGGCGGGGGGGAGACCCAGTACTTC
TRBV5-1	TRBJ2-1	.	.	CASSLEGVTYNEQFF	TGCGCCAGCAGCTTGGAGGGAGTTACCTACAATGAGCAGTTCTTC
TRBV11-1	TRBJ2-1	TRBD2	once	CASSVGSGNNEQFF	TGTGCCAGCAGCGTCGGCAGCGGGAACAATGAGCAGTTCTTC
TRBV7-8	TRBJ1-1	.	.	CASGEGGNTEAFF	TGTGCCAGCGGCGAGGGGGGGAACACTGAAGCTTTCTTT
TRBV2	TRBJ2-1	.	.	CASMPRARNYNEQFF	TGTGCCAGCATGCCCCGGGCCCGGAATTACAATGAGCAGTTCTTC
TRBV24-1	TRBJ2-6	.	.	CATSTTGANVLTF	TGTGCCACCAGTACCACGGGGGCCAACGTCCTGACTTTC
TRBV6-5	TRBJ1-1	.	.	CASSYNGGDTEAFF	TGTGCCAGCAGTTACAACGGAGGAGATACTGAAGCTTTCTTT
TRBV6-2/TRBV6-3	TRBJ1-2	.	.	CASSPGYRRVDYGYTF	TGTGCCAGCAGTCCTGGGTACCGCCGGGTCGACTATGGCTACACCTTC
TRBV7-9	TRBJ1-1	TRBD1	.	CASSRASTGETAFF	TGTGCCAGCAGCCGAGCGTCTACAGGGGAGACGGCTTTCTTT
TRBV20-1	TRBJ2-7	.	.	CSAYRDLDYEQYF	TGCAGTGCTTACAGGGATTTGGACTACGAGCAGTACTTC
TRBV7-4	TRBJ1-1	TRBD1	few	CASSSTGMNTEAFF	TGTGCCAGCAGCTCGACAGGGATGAACACTGAAGCTTTCTTT
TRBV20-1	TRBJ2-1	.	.	CSGLEVTAYNEQFF	TGCAGTGGGCTCGAGGTGACAGCCTACAATGAGCAGTTCTTC
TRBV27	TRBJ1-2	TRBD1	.	CASSPGQGGGYTF	TGTGCCAGCAGTCCGGGACAGGGTGGTGGCTACACCTTC
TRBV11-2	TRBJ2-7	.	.	CASSGRGIHYEQYF	TGTGCCAGCAGCGGGAGGGGGATACACTACGAGCAGTACTTC
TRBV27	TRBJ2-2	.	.	CASTSPRKGGGELFF	TGTGCCAGCACCTCCCCCCGGAAGGGCGGCGGGGAGCTGTTTTTT
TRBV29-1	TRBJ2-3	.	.	CSVEVLGLVDTQYF	TGCAGCGTTGAAGTATTAGGGCTGGTAGATACGCAGTATTTT
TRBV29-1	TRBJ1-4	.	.	CSVDSATNEKLFF	TGCAGCGTTGACAGCGCAACTAATGAAAAACTGTTTTTT
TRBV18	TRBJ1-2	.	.	CASSPAIHKTGNYGYTF	TGTGCCAGCTCACCAGCGATACACAAAACAGGAAATTATGGCTACACCTTC
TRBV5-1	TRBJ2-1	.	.	CASSKENNEQFF	TGCGCCAGCAGCAAGGAAAACAATGAGCAGTTCTTC
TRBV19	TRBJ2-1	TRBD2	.	CASRPGLAGGPNEQFF	TGTGCCAGCCGACCGGGACTAGCGGGAGGGCCCAATGAGCAGTTCTTC
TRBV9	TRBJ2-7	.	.	CASSLTSSSYEQYF	TGTGCCAGCAGCCTGACTTCGAGCTCCTACGAGCAGTACTTC
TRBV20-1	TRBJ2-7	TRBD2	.	CSAGEPLAGAEQYF	TGCAGTGCTGGAGAACCGCTAGCGGGTGCCGAGCAGTACTTC
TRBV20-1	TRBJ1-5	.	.	CSASGGFDQPQHF	TGCAGTGCTAGTGGGGGATTCGATCAGCCCCAGCATTTT
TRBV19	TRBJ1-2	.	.	CASSIGPGSNYGYTF	TGTGCCAGTAGTATTGGCCCAGGATCAAACTATGGCTACACCTTC
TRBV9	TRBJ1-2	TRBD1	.	CASSVLTGGHGYTF	TGTGCCAGCAGCGTATTAACAGGGGGTCATGGCTACACCTTC